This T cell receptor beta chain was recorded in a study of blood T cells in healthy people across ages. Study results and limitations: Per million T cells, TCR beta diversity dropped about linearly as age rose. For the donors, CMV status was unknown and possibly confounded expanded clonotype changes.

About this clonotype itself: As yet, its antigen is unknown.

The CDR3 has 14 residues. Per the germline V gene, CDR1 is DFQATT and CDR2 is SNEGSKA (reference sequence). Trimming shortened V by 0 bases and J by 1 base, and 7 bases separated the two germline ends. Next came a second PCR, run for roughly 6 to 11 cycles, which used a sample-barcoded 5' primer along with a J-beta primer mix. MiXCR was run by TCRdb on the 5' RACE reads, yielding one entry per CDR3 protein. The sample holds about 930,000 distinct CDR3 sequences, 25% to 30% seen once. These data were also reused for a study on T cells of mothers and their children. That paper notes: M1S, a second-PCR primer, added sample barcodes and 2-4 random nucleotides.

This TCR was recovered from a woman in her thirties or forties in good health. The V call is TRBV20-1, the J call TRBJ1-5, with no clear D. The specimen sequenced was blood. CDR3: CSAREQPSNQPQHF. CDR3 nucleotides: TGCAGTGCTAGAGAACAGCCGAGCAATCAGCCCCAGCATTTT.